One and the same sample provided the 32 T cell receptor beta chains below, sequenced in a study of T cell clonality in common variable immunodeficiency. Assay: immunoSEQ multiplex PCR; the TCRdb copy retains only in-frame clones and omits some. The record shows about 37,000 clones for this sample, with no singletons present. The sequenced material came from peripheral blood mononuclear cells. The receptors come from a person between 18 and 75 years old in good health.

This clone showed up many times. The read finishes 3 residues shy of the CDR3 end, and the germline J gene is used to complete it. The chain couples TRBV19 to TRBJ1-5, with D perhaps matching TRBD1 (5 bases). This CDR3 contains 13 residues. Deletions cut 6 bases from V and 1 base from J, with 7 bases between. Germline values: CDR1 LNHDA, CDR2 SQIVND (reference sequence). The part of the CDR3 DNA that was read is TGTGCCAGTAGCTGGGGCAGCAATCAGCCC. It yields the protein CASSWGSNQP. The whole CDR3 protein reads CASSWGSNQPQHF. Full variable domain (remainder filled in from reference TRBV19 and TRBJ1-5): DGGITQSPKYLFRKEGQNVTLSCEQNLNHDAMYWYRQDPGQGLRLIYYSQIVNDFQKGDIAEGYSVSREKKESFPLTVTSAQKNPTAFYLCASSWGSNQPQHFGDGTRLSIL.

This clone was seen more than once but under ten times. Sequencing ends 3 residues short of the CDR3 end; the germline J gene provides the rest. This chain links TRBV19 with TRBJ1-1, with a weak D call TRBD1 (6 bases). CDR3 length equals 14 residues. Germline CDR1 and CDR2: LNHDA and SQIVND (reference sequence). The part of the CDR3 DNA that was read is TGTGCCAGTAGTATAGATCCCGAGGACAGTCAA. Residues: CASSIDPEDSQ. The whole CDR3 sequence is CASSIDPEDSQAFF.

This clone occurred many times. The sequenced part of the CDR3 DNA is TGTGCCAGCAGCCCGGGGGGCAATCAGCCC. Its translation: CASSPGGNQP. The entire CDR3 reads CASSPGGNQPQHF. The genes are TRBV5-5 and TRBJ1-5, with D possibly matching TRBD1 (5 bases). The read ends 3 residues early relative to the CDR3; the germline J gene fills the gap. Germline-derived CDR1 and CDR2 are SGHKS and YYEKEE (reference sequence). The CDR3 contains 13 residues. V was cut by 4 bases and J by 2 bases, with 7 bases left in between.

This clone was observed many times. The DNA ends 3 residues before the CDR3 does, and the rest of the CDR3 is filled in from the germline J gene. V and J are TRBV10-1 and TRBJ2-7; D is ambiguous. Germline V CDR1 and CDR2: WNHNN, SYGVQD (reference sequence). Trimming removed 8 bases from V and 0 bases from J, with 17 bases in between. This CDR3 is 15 amino acids long. The CDR3 loop reads CASQPYLQYSYEQYF. The covered CDR3 bases are TGCGCCAGCCAGCCCTACTTACAGTACTCCTACGAG.

This clone has a count of ten or more. The read is 3 residues too short to cover the CDR3 end, so that end is filled in from the germline J gene. The chain combines TRBV6-1 with TRBJ2-6; tentatively, D is TRBD2 (5 bases). Trimming removed 0 bases at V and 2 bases at J, with 8 bases between. The CDR3 covers 16 residues. CDR1 MNHNS and CDR2 SASEGT come from the germline V gene. The CDR3 sequence is CASSEAPRAGANVLTF. The CDR3 bases that were read are TGTGCCAGCAGTGAAGCACCGAGGGCTGGGGCCAACGTC.

This clone was counted many times. Relative to the germline gene, one junction end is altered; a read error may explain this. CDR3 loop: CASSQRTGYYTEAFF. The CDR3 bases that were read are TGCGCCAGCAGCCAAAGAACAGGTTATTACACTGAA. This sequence joins TRBV4-2 and TRBJ1-1; the D gene is possibly TRBD1 (5 bases). The missing CDR3 end, 3 residues past where the read stops, is filled in from the germline J gene. CDR1 is LGHNA, CDR2 YNFKEQ, per germline. This CDR3 spans 15 amino acids.

This clone was seen ten or more times. The CDR3 end falls 3 residues outside the read, so it is completed with the germline J gene. The chain joins TRBV19 to TRBJ1-2, with 9 bases aligning to TRBD1. This CDR3 contains 13 residues. CDR1 and CDR2 from the germline V gene are LNHDA and SQIVND (reference sequence). V lost 9 bases, J lost 4 bases, and 6 bases stayed unmatched. Incomplete CDR3 DNA: TGTGCCAGCCAAGGACAGGGGACCTATGGC. Protein product: CASQGQGTYG. The whole CDR3 region reads CASQGQGTYGYTF.

This clone was detected many times. The sequence runs out 3 residues before the end of the CDR3; the remainder is reconstructed from the germline J gene. V is TRBV20-1 and J is TRBJ2-3; 9 bases agree with TRBD2. V was clipped by 4 bases and J by 7 bases; unmatched bases: 15. Germline CDR1 reads DFQATT; CDR2 reads SNEGSKA (reference sequence). The CDR3 totals 16 residues. CDR3 protein: CSAIKGLASLSYTQYF. The CDR3 bases that were read are TGCAGTGCTATCAAAGGACTAGCGAGCCTTAGTTATACG.

This clone was seen ten or more times. The read ends 3 residues early relative to the CDR3; the germline J gene fills the gap. This sequence joins TRBV6-2 or TRBV6-3 and TRBJ2-7; TRBD1 agrees at 8 bases. Germline V gene sequence: CDR1 MNHEY, CDR2 SVGEGT. The CDR3 length is 15 residues. The trim removed 6 bases at V and 2 bases at J, leaving 9 bases unmatched. CDR3 region: CASRPHTGQAYEQYF. Partial CDR3 DNA: TGTGCCAGCAGACCTCATACGGGACAGGCCTACGAG.

This clone was seen at least ten times. The sequenced fragment ends 3 residues before the CDR3 boundary, so the rest is inferred from the germline J gene. The chain employs TRBV20-1 and TRBJ2-1, with 10 nucleotides matching TRBD1. Germline V gene sequence: CDR1 DFQATT, CDR2 SNEGSKA (reference sequence). The length of the CDR3 is 14 residues. With 5 bases clipped from V and 4 bases from J, the junction kept 5 bases outside the gene matches. The CDR3 loop is CSAWDRGKYNEQFF. The covered CDR3 bases are TGCAGTGCTTGGGACAGGGGAAAGTACAATGAG.

This clone was seen at least ten times. The read ends 3 residues shy of where the CDR3 ends; the end is completed using the germline J gene. The chain combines TRBV4-1 with TRBJ1-4; 8 bases are a match to TRBD1. There are 15 residues in the CDR3. The germline gives CDR1 MGHRA, CDR2 YSYEKL. After removal of 4 bases from V and 3 bases from J, the junction contained 4 bases not matched to a gene. CDR3 in amino acids: CASSPDRASNEKLFF. CDR3 bases read: TGCGCCAGCAGCCCGGACAGGGCGTCTAATGAAAAA.

This clone occurred many times. The read ends 3 residues shy of where the CDR3 ends; the end is completed using the germline J gene. This rearrangement joins TRBV29-1 to TRBJ1-2; D not resolved. The CDR3 has 12 amino acids. Germline V gives CDR1 SQVTM, CDR2 ANQGSEA. Trimming removed 2 bases at V and 4 bases at J, with 8 bases between. The CDR3 bases that were read are TGCAGCGTTGAACACAGTATCTATGGC. As protein: CSVEHSIYG. The complete CDR3 sequence is CSVEHSIYGYTF.

This clone was picked up many times. The read halts 3 residues ahead of the CDR3 end, with the missing end drawn from the germline J gene. V gene TRBV18 combines with J gene TRBJ2-7, with TRBD1 as a possible D gene (5 bases). This CDR3 has 13 residues. Germline V lookup: CDR1 KGHSH, CDR2 LQKENI. The V end lost 5 bases, the J end lost 1 base, and 9 bases lay between the germline ends. Incomplete CDR3 DNA: TGTGCCAGCTCAAGCAGGGATTCCTACGAG. It encodes CASSSRDSYE. The entire CDR3 sequence reads CASSSRDSYEQYF.

This clone was detected ten times or more. The CDR3 goes on 3 residues after the read ends, and that part is filled in from the germline J gene. This chain connects TRBV20-1 to TRBJ2-3; no clear D. Germline V CDR1 and CDR2: DFQATT, SNEGSKA (reference sequence). This CDR3 has 12 amino acids. V was trimmed by 5 bases and J by 0 bases, leaving 6 bases between them. The CDR3 loop is CSAETSTDTQYF. CDR3 DNA (partial): TGCAGTGCTGAGACTAGCACAGATACG.

This clone was found many times. The observed sequence ends 3 residues before the CDR3 terminus, with the missing tail filled in from the germline J gene. The chain employs TRBV5-4 and TRBJ2-7; the match to TRBD1 covers 11 bases. Trimming at V came to 5 bases and at J to 2 bases, leaving 9 bases not matched to a gene. The germline V gene has CDR1 SGHNT and CDR2 YYREEE (reference sequence). This CDR3 is 16 amino acids long. The part of the CDR3 DNA that was read is TGTGCCAGCAGTCGCCCGGGACAGGGGGACCCCTACGAG. It codes for CASSRPGQGDPYE. The entire CDR3 protein reads CASSRPGQGDPYEQYF.

Ten or more counts support this clone. One end of the junction does not line up with germline, which may come from a read error. Read sequence stops 3 residues before the CDR3 end, and the germline J gene provides the missing end. The chain combines TRBV4-2 with TRBJ1-1; 7 bases fit TRBD1. Germline V gene data show CDR1 as LGHNA and CDR2 as YNFKEQ. There are 15 residues in the CDR3. The CDR3 spells CASSQGTGVGTEAFF. Incomplete CDR3 DNA: TGCGCCAGCAGCCAAGGTACAGGGGTTGGCACTGAA.

At least ten counts were recorded for this clone. The read terminates 3 residues ahead of where the CDR3 ends, so the germline J gene completes it. The rearrangement joins TRBV6-1 to TRBJ1-2; D may be TRBD1 (6 bases). Germline V gives CDR1 MNHNS, CDR2 SASEGT. The CDR3 is 13 residues long. The sequenced part of the CDR3 DNA is TGTGCCAGCAGTGACACAGGGACGCGGGGC. Translated, it gives CASSDTGTRG. The complete CDR3 sequence is CASSDTGTRGYTF.

In this sample, this clone turned up many times. With the read ending 3 residues before the CDR3 end, the germline J gene is used to fill in that end. The chain is built from TRBV18 and TRBJ2-1, with D tentatively TRBD1 (5 bases). CDR3 length equals 16 residues. Between the trimmed V and J ends, which lost 0 bases and 8 bases, there was a span of 17 bases. Germline V lookup: CDR1 KGHSH, CDR2 LQKENI. CDR3 DNA (partial): TGTGCCAGCTCACCACCGCTCAAGGGAAGGGGCCATGAG. Translation gives CASSPPLKGRGHE. The full-length CDR3 reads as CASSPPLKGRGHEQFF.

This clone was recorded many times. The read terminates 3 residues before the CDR3 end, so the remaining end is supplied by the germline J gene. V gene TRBV6-2 or TRBV6-3 combines with J gene TRBJ2-2; tentatively, D is TRBD2 (5 bases). V lost 7 bases to trimming and J lost 5 bases, with 14 bases between them. The CDR3 loop spans 14 amino acids. Germline CDR1 MNHEY, CDR2 SVGEGT. This chain's CDR3 is CASTNVRVTGELFF. The sequenced part of the CDR3 DNA is TGTGCCAGCACAAACGTGAGGGTAACCGGGGAG.

This clone was observed many times. The CDR3 is CASSEAVAGGSYNEQFF. The CDR3 DNA, read in part, is TGTGCCAGCAGTGAAGCGGTCGCGGGAGGTTCCTACAATGAG. The chain recombines TRBV6-1 with TRBJ2-1, with 8 bases matching TRBD2. The missing CDR3 end, 3 residues past where the read stops, is filled in from the germline J gene. The CDR3 covers 17 residues. CDR1 MNHNS and CDR2 SASEGT come from the germline V gene. V trimming: 0 bases; J trimming: 1 base; junction bases outside the gene matches: 5.

This clone was seen many times. The read halts 3 residues ahead of the CDR3 end, with the missing end drawn from the germline J gene. The V gene is TRBV27, the J gene TRBJ1-2; TRBD1 agrees at 7 bases. The CDR3 is 13 residues long. Germline lookup yields CDR1 MNHEY and CDR2 SMNVEV (reference sequence). The trim removed 6 bases at V and 4 bases at J, leaving 5 bases unmatched. CDR3: CASRPTGIYGYTF. Partial CDR3 DNA: TGTGCCAGCAGGCCGACAGGGATCTATGGC.

This clone occurred many times. The CDR3 sequence is CASSPGGGNSPLHF. CDR3 bases read: TGTGCCAGCTCACCCGGGGGGGGTAATTCACCC. The chain has TRBV18 and TRBJ1-6, with D possibly matching TRBD1 (5 bases). The read comes to an end 3 residues before the CDR3 does, leaving the germline J gene to fill in the end. Looked up from germline, CDR1 is KGHSH and CDR2 is LQKENI. The CDR3 extends over 14 amino acids. Between the trimmed V and J ends, which lost 3 bases and 6 bases, there was a span of 9 bases.

This clone was found many times. The CDR3 end falls 3 residues outside the read, so it is completed with the germline J gene. The rearrangement uses TRBV28 and TRBJ2-2, with D perhaps matching TRBD1 (6 bases). The V end was cut by 8 bases, the J end by 4 bases, with 17 bases between. Germline CDR1 is MDHEN and CDR2 is SYDVKM. This CDR3 has 15 residues. The DNA read from the CDR3 is TGTGCCAGCGGCTCGACAGGTTCGGGCACCGGGGAG. Its protein is CASGSTGSGTGE. The whole CDR3 sequence is CASGSTGSGTGELFF. The variable domain in full, completed from reference TRBV28 and TRBJ2-2, reads DVKVTQSSRYLVKRTGEKVFLECVQDMDHENMFWYRQDPGLGLRLIYFSYDVKMKEKGDIPEGYSVSREKKERFSLILESASTNQTSMYLCASGSTGSGTGELFFGEGSRLTVL.

This clone was picked up many times. The read terminates 3 residues ahead of where the CDR3 ends, so the germline J gene completes it. The chain is built from TRBV6-2 or TRBV6-3 and TRBJ1-1, with a possible D match to TRBD1 (6 bases). V lost 7 bases to trimming and J lost 1 base, with 10 bases between them. Germline assignment: CDR1 MNHEY and CDR2 SVGEGT. The CDR3 is 13 residues long. The part of the CDR3 DNA that was read is TGTGCCAGCACACTACAGGGGAACACTGAA. Encoded protein: CASTLQGNTE. The full CDR3 protein is CASTLQGNTEAFF.

Of note for this clone: An end of the junction differs from the germline gene, which may be a read error. The DNA ends 3 residues before the CDR3 does, and the rest of the CDR3 is filled in from the germline J gene. V and J are TRBV11-2 and TRBJ2-1; no definite D call. Germline CDR1 SGHAT, CDR2 FQNNGV. The CDR3 consists of 14 residues. The CDR3 DNA, read in part, is TGTGCCAGCAGCACGCAGATCTCCGACAATGAG. This codes for CASSTQISDNE. The whole CDR3 sequence is CASSTQISDNEQFF.

Turning to this clone: The read comes to an end 3 residues before the CDR3 does, leaving the germline J gene to fill in the end. V and J are TRBV7-8 and TRBJ2-2, with TRBD2 matching 8 bases. Germline CDR1 SGHVS, CDR2 FQNEAQ. Unmatched junction bases numbered 7, after V lost 4 bases and J lost 3 bases. CDR3 length: 16 amino acids. The DNA read from the CDR3 is TGTGCCAGCAGCTCCTCGGGGGGGGAGTACACCGGGGAG. Encoded protein: CASSSSGGEYTGE. The complete CDR3 protein is CASSSSGGEYTGELFF.

This clone appeared many times. The CDR3 goes on 3 residues after the read ends, and that part is filled in from the germline J gene. This chain uses TRBV7-9 with TRBJ2-2; 7 bases fit TRBD1. There are 14 residues in the CDR3. Germline values: CDR1 SEHNR, CDR2 FQNEAQ (reference sequence). V lost 4 bases and J lost 6; bases outside the gene matches: 5. CDR3 protein: CASSSRQGPGELFF. The sequenced part of the CDR3 DNA is TGTGCCAGCAGCTCCCGACAGGGACCCGGGGAG.

At least ten counts were recorded for this clone. Partial CDR3 DNA: TGTGCCAGCAGGCTAGCGGGAGGAGGGAATGAG. Its translation: CASRLAGGGNE. The entire CDR3 reads CASRLAGGGNEQFF. This rearrangement joins TRBV6-2 or TRBV6-3 to TRBJ2-1, with 11 bases aligning to TRBD2. The read gets to within 3 residues of the CDR3 end, and the germline J gene fills in the rest. Unmatched junction bases numbered 5, after V lost 6 bases and J lost 7 bases. Germline lookup yields CDR1 MNHEY and CDR2 SVGEGT. The CDR3 length is 14 residues.

This clone was observed many times. Coverage ceases 3 residues before the CDR3 finishes, and the germline J gene fills in the end. The chain couples TRBV27 to TRBJ1-2; D is uncertain. Deletions cut 5 bases from V and 5 bases from J, with 18 bases between. The germline CDR1 and CDR2 sequences are MNHEY and SMNVEV (reference sequence). The CDR3 runs to 15 residues. CDR3 protein: CASSRGGAGWYGYTF. The sequenced part of the CDR3 DNA is TGTGCCAGCAGTCGAGGTGGTGCGGGTTGGTATGGC.

This clone showed up many times. The CDR3 is cut off 3 residues early in the read; its end comes from the germline J gene. The chain links TRBV12-3 or TRBV12-4 to TRBJ2-1; 10 positions agree with TRBD1. Trimming cost V 5 bases and J 4 bases; bases outside gene matches: 5. The CDR3 spans 15 residues. The CDR3 DNA, read in part, is TGTGCCAGCAGTCGACAGGGGGCGCGTTACAATGAG. Its translation is CASSRQGARYNE. The complete CDR3 sequence is CASSRQGARYNEQFF.

At least ten counts were recorded for this clone. Sequencing ends 3 residues short of the CDR3 end; the germline J gene provides the rest. The rearrangement joins TRBV15 to TRBJ2-7; TRBD2 matches 8 bases. Unmatched junction bases numbered 5, after V lost 0 bases and J lost 1 base. The CDR3 has 16 residues. Germline V lookup: CDR1 LNHNV, CDR2 YYDKDF (reference sequence). The CDR3 loop reads CATSRDGGGGSYEQYF. The sequenced CDR3 bases are TGTGCCACCAGCAGAGACGGGGGGGGAGGATCCTACGAG.

This clone occurred many times. With the read ending 3 residues before the CDR3 end, the germline J gene is used to fill in that end. V and J are TRBV19 and TRBJ1-1, with D hard to call. This CDR3 has 14 amino acids. The germline V gene has CDR1 LNHDA and CDR2 SQIVND (reference sequence). CDR3 DNA (partial): TGTGCCAGTAGTCCCAGCTGGTCGCCGGGGAAA. It translates to CASSPSWSPGK. The entire CDR3 is CASSPSWSPGKAFF.